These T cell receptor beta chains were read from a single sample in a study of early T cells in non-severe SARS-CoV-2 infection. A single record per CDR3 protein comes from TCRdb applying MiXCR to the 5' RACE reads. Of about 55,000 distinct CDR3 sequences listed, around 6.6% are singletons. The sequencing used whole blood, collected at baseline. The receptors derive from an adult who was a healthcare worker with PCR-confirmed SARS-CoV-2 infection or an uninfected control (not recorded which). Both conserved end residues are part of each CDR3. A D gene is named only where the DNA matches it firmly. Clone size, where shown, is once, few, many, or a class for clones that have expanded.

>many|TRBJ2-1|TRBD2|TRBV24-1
CATSDFLRGDGINEQFF
TGTGCCACCAGTGATTTCCTTCGGGGGGACGGTATCAATGAGCAGTTCTTC
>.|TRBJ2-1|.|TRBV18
CASSSGNYNEQFF
TGTGCCAGCTCAAGCGGAAACTACAATGAGCAGTTCTTC
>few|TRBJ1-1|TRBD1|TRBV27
CASSAHRQGVRSGTEAFF
TGTGCCAGCAGTGCCCACCGACAGGGTGTCAGGTCGGGGACTGAAGCTTTCTTT
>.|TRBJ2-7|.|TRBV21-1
CASRARSSRPEQYF
TGTGCCAGCAGGGCGAGGTCATCCCGTCCCGAGCAGTACTTC
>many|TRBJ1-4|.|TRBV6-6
CASSYGQYNEKLFF
TGTGCCAGCAGTTATGGACAGTATAATGAAAAACTGTTTTTT
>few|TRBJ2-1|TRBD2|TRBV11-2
CASSSTSGGWEQFF
TGTGCCAGCAGCTCGACTAGCGGGGGTTGGGAGCAGTTCTTC
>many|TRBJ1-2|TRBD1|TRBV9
CASSPDRVDGYTF
TGTGCCAGCAGCCCAGACAGGGTGGATGGCTACACCTTC
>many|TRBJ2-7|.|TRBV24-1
CATSDSRDSRMWPEQYF
TGTGCCACCAGTGATTCCCGGGACTCAAGGATGTGGCCCGAGCAGTACTTC
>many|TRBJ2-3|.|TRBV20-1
CSAMENVGREDTQYF
TGCAGTGCTATGGAGAATGTAGGGCGAGAAGATACGCAGTATTTT
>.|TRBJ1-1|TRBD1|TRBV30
CARTRGGYTEAFF
TGTGCCCGCACCCGAGGGGGCTACACTGAAGCTTTCTTT
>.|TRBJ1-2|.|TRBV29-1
CILYDNYGYTF
TGCATCCTTTACGATAACTATGGCTACACCTTC
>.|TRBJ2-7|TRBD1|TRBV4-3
CASSQGQGYYEQYF
TGCGCCAGCAGCCAGGGACAGGGCTACTACGAGCAGTACTTC
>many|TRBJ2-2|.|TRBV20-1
CSARPGAYTGELFF
TGCAGTGCTAGACCAGGGGCGTACACCGGGGAGCTGTTTTTT
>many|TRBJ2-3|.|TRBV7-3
CASSLGSSADTQYF
TGTGCCAGCAGCTTAGGGTCTTCAGCAGATACGCAGTATTTT
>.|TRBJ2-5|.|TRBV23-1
CASSQIKRGREQETQYF
TGCGCCAGCAGTCAAATTAAACGGGGTCGAGAACAAGAGACCCAGTACTTC
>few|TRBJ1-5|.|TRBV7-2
CASSPPRGYNQPQHF
TGTGCCAGCAGCCCGCCCAGGGGATACAATCAGCCCCAGCATTTT
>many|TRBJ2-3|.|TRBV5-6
CASTWDRPGSDTQYF
TGTGCCAGCACCTGGGATCGCCCGGGTTCGGATACGCAGTATTTT
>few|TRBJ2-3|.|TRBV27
CASSLRSSTDTQYF
TGTGCCAGCAGCCTACGCTCTAGCACAGATACGCAGTATTTT
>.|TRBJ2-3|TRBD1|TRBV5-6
CASGTGTGWGDTQYF
TGTGCCAGCGGTACCGGGACAGGGTGGGGAGATACGCAGTATTTT
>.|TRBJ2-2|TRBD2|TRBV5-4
CASRMSGTDDGELFF
TGTGCCAGCAGGATGAGCGGGACGGATGATGGGGAGCTGTTTTTT
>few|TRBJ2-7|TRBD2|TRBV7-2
CASTWIAGEGEQYF
TGTGCCAGCACCTGGATAGCGGGGGAGGGGGAGCAGTACTTC
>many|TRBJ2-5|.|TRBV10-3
CAISEIRGETQYF
TGTGCCATCAGTGAGATTAGAGGAGAGACCCAGTACTTC
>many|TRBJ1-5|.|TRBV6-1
CASTQQTGNQPQHF
TGTGCCAGCACCCAACAGACAGGCAATCAGCCCCAGCATTTT
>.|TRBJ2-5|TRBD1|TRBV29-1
CSVVTGNEETQYF
TGCAGCGTTGTGACAGGGAACGAAGAGACCCAGTACTTC
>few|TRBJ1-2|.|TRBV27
CASSQQGVNYGYTF
TGTGCCAGCAGTCAACAGGGAGTGAACTATGGCTACACCTTC
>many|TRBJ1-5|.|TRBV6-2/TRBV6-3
CASTLVEERARNQPQHF
TGTGCCAGCACCCTGGTGGAGGAGAGGGCTCGCAATCAGCCCCAGCATTTT
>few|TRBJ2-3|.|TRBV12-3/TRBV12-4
CASSFLLGGAREITDTQYF
TGTGCCAGCAGTTTCCTTTTGGGGGGGGCGAGAGAAATTACAGATACGCAGTATTTT
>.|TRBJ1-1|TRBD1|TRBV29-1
CSASTGTNTEAFF
TGCAGCGCCTCGACAGGGACTAACACTGAAGCTTTCTTT
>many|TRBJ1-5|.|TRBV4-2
CASSQVGQYNQPQHF
TGTGCCAGCAGCCAGGTCGGACAGTATAATCAGCCCCAGCATTTT
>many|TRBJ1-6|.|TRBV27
CASSSRGGNSPLHF
TGTGCCAGCAGTTCTCGGGGGGGTAATTCACCCCTCCACTTT
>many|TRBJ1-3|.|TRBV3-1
CASSQRSYSGNTIYF
TGTGCCAGCAGCCAAAGGAGCTACTCTGGAAACACCATATATTTT
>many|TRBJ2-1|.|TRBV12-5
CASGLSGLRVPSRDNEQFF
TGTGCTAGTGGTTTGTCTGGGTTAAGGGTGCCTAGCAGGGACAATGAGCAGTTCTTC
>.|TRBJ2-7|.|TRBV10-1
CASSERGTREQYF
TGCGCCAGCAGTGAGCGAGGAACGCGCGAGCAGTACTTC
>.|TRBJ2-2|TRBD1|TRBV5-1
CATQGTGAEGTGELFF
TGCGCCACCCAGGGGACAGGGGCCGAGGGCACCGGGGAGCTGTTTTTT
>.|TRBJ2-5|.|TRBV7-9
CASSPGSSNQETQYF
TGTGCCAGCAGCCCGGGGAGCTCTAACCAAGAGACCCAGTACTTC
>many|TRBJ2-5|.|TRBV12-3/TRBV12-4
CASSLRLAQDF
TGTGCCAGCAGTTTACGGCTAGCCCAGGACTTC
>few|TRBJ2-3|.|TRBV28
CASSLPAWGADTQYF
TGTGCCAGCAGTTTGCCCGCTTGGGGGGCTGATACGCAGTATTTT
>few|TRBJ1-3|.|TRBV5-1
CASSPPGLASGNTIYF
TGCGCCAGCAGCCCTCCGGGCCTAGCCTCTGGAAACACCATATATTTT
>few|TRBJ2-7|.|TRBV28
CASSHGYGGRMVF
TGTGCCAGCAGTCACGGATACGGGGGCCGGATGGTATTC
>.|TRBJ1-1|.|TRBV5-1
CASSFNSMNTEAFF
TGCGCCAGCAGCTTTAACAGCATGAACACTGAAGCTTTCTTT
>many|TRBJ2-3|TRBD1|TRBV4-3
CASSQRLSQGAVGDTQYF
TGCGCCAGCAGCCAAAGATTGTCCCAGGGGGCGGTGGGAGATACGCAGTATTTT
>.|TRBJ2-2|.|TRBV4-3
CASSQIGLRGGGELFF
TGCGCCAGCAGCCAAATAGGCTTAAGGGGTGGCGGGGAGCTGTTTTTT
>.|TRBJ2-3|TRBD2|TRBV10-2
CASTAGGPQDTQYF
TGCGCCAGCACAGCGGGGGGGCCACAAGATACGCAGTATTTT
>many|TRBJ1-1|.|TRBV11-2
CASSFMNTEAFF
TGTGCCAGCAGCTTCATGAACACTGAAGCTTTCTTT
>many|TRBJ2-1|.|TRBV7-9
CASSLLMGGRVVYEQFF
TGTGCCAGCAGCTTGCTGATGGGGGGACGGGTGGTGTATGAGCAGTTCTTC
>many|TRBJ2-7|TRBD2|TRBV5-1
CASSLRTSGGASYEQYF
TGCGCCAGCAGCCTGCGGACTAGCGGGGGGGCGTCATACGAGCAGTACTTC
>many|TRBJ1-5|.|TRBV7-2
CASSFGLEPQHF
TGTGCCAGCAGCTTTGGTCTGGAGCCCCAGCATTTT
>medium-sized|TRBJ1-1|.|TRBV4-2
CASSQEPATVTEAFF
TGTGCCAGCAGCCAAGAACCAGCGACCGTGACTGAAGCTTTCTTT
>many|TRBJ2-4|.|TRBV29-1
CSVSRERKNIQYF
TGCAGCGTTTCCCGGGAGCGAAAAAACATTCAGTACTTC
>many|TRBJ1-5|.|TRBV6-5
CASSSRGRGDNQPQHF
TGTGCCAGCAGTTCGCGTGGGAGGGGCGACAATCAGCCCCAGCATTTT
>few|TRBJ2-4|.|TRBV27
CASGAVIQYF
TGTGCCAGCGGGGCAGTCATTCAGTACTTC
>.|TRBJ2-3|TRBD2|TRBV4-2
CASSARLAGMTDTQYF
TGTGCCAGCAGCGCGAGACTAGCGGGGATGACAGATACGCAGTATTTT
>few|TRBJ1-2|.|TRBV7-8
CASSLGTPVSNYGYTF
TGTGCCAGCAGCTTAGGGACCCCAGTTTCCAACTATGGCTACACCTTC
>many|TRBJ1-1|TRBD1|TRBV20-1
CSARDRDRGRGTEAFF
TGCAGTGCTAGAGACAGGGACAGGGGGCGAGGAACTGAAGCTTTCTTT
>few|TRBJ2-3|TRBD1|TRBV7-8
CASSLTRQGPTDTQYF
TGTGCCAGCAGCTTAACGAGACAGGGGCCCACAGATACGCAGTATTTT
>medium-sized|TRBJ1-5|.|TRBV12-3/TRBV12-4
CASSLSGPQHF
TGTGCCAGCAGTTTGTCGGGGCCCCAGCATTTT
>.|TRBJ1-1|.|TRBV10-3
CAISGGDGTDTEAFF
TGTGCCATCAGTGGGGGGGATGGAACGGACACTGAAGCTTTCTTT
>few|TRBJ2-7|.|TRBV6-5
CATRAGSHYEQYF
TGTGCCACTCGGGCGGGCTCTCACTACGAGCAGTACTTC
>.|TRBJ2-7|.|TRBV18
CASAITRGGEQYF
TGTGCCAGCGCGATAACTAGAGGGGGCGAGCAGTACTTC